This is a list of T cell receptor beta chains from one sample in a study of cytomegalovirus exposure and HLA in healthy donors. Profiling relied on immunoSEQ multiplex PCR, and the TCRdb table lists in-frame clones only, not all of them. Here the sample spans over 200,000 clones, 85% to 90% being singletons. The sequenced material came from PBMCs. The origin of the receptors is a human donor in good health. The CDR3 runs from the conserved cysteine through the conserved F or W. The D gene is left open where the match is weak. Clone size, where shown, is once, few, many, or a class for clones that have expanded.

j_call,cdr3_length,d_call,clone_size,v_call,cdr3_nt,cdr3_aa
TRBJ2-3,15,NA,NA,TRBV6-5,TGTGCCAGCAGTTACGGAAGGGGTCCGACAGATACGCAGTATTTT,CASSYGRGPTDTQYF
TRBJ1-3,15,TRBD1,NA,TRBV6-6,TGTGCCAGCAGGATGACAGGGCTATCAGGAAACACCATATATTTT,CASRMTGLSGNTIYF
TRBJ1-5,14,TRBD1,NA,TRBV10-3,TGTGCCATCAGTAACCTAGACAGGGGGGAGCCCCAGCATTTT,CAISNLDRGEPQHF
TRBJ1-4,16,NA,NA,TRBV7-8,TGTGCCAGCAGCTCACGGACCTCCTGGGGCAGTGAAAAACTGTTTTTT,CASSSRTSWGSEKLFF
TRBJ2-7,14,TRBD2,NA,TRBV29-1,TGCAGCGTTGTAGCGGGAGATCCCGCCTACGAGCAGTACTTC,CSVVAGDPAYEQYF
TRBJ1-2,14,TRBD1,NA,TRBV2,TGTGCCAGCAGTGATAACAGGGGGCTATATGGCTACACCTTC,CASSDNRGLYGYTF
TRBJ1-1,19,TRBD1,NA,TRBV4-1,TGCGCCAGCAGCCAATCTTTTGACGGTCTCGGACAGGGAATGACTGAAGCTTTCTTT,CASSQSFDGLGQGMTEAFF
TRBJ1-4,16,NA,NA,TRBV7-9,TGTGCCAGCAGCACTTACAGGACCCAGCTGGGTGAAAAACTGTTTTTT,CASSTYRTQLGEKLFF
TRBJ2-7,14,NA,NA,TRBV21-1,TGTGCCAGCAGCAGGAGGGGGCGCCTGTACGAGCAGTACTTC,CASSRRGRLYEQYF
TRBJ2-1,15,TRBD2,NA,TRBV19,TGTGCCAGTAGTTCCACCGGCGGGGGAAACAATGAGCAGTTCTTC,CASSSTGGGNNEQFF
TRBJ2-7,16,TRBD2,once,TRBV27,TGTGCCAGCAGTAAAGGGACTAGCGGGAGTCCCTACGAGCAGTACTTC,CASSKGTSGSPYEQYF
TRBJ1-5,13,NA,NA,TRBV2,TGTGCCAGCACGGGCAGGGACAATCAGCCCCAGCATTTT,CASTGRDNQPQHF
TRBJ2-3,17,TRBD2,few,TRBV14,TGTGCCAGCAGCCAAGATACCGGGACTAGCTTTCCAGATACGCAGTATTTT,CASSQDTGTSFPDTQYF
TRBJ2-7,15,NA,once,TRBV7-9,TGTGCCAGCAGTCCAGGGCTGGGGGCCACCTACGAGCAGTACTTC,CASSPGLGATYEQYF
TRBJ2-1,13,NA,NA,TRBV18,TGTGCCAGCTCATCATTACAACAGGGTGAGCAGTTCTTC,CASSSLQQGEQFF
TRBJ1-2,12,NA,few,TRBV6-5,TGTGCCAGCAGTTACTCGGGGGGGAGGTACACCTTC,CASSYSGGRYTF
TRBJ2-5,17,TRBD1,few,TRBV7-9,TGTGCCAGCAGCCCCGGAATCGGACAGGGTTCGCAGGAGACCCAGTACTTC,CASSPGIGQGSQETQYF
TRBJ2-7,17,NA,NA,TRBV11-1,TGTGCCAGCAGGCGTCAGCCGGGACAAGAAAGCTCCTACGAGCAGTACTTC,CASRRQPGQESSYEQYF
TRBJ2-7,11,TRBD1,NA,TRBV20-1,TGCAGTGCGACAGGGCCTGGCGAGCAGTACTTC,CSATGPGEQYF
TRBJ2-1,14,TRBD1,NA,TRBV29-1,TGCAGCGTCACAGGGGGCCGCCAGGGGAATGAGCAGTTCTTC,CSVTGGRQGNEQFF
TRBJ2-7,16,NA,NA,TRBV4-3,TGCGCCAGCAGCCAAGGCAGCGGCGGAGGGGCCTACGAGCAGTACTTC,CASSQGSGGGAYEQYF
TRBJ2-3,19,TRBD2,NA,TRBV5-1,TGCGCCAGCAGCTGGGCGCCGGGACTAGCGACAGGGAGGACAGATACGCAGTATTTT,CASSWAPGLATGRTDTQYF
TRBJ1-2,13,TRBD1,few,TRBV2,TGTGCCAGCGCCGACAGGGGGATGGGGGGCTACACCTTC,CASADRGMGGYTF
TRBJ2-7,15,NA,NA,TRBV5-6,TGTGCCAGCAGCGGCCTTGGTCCCGAGGCCTACGAGCAGTACTTC,CASSGLGPEAYEQYF
TRBJ2-7,19,TRBD2,once,TRBV4-1,TGCGCCAGCAGCCATTATCCGGGACTAGCGGGCCCCGGGGGGAACGAGCAGTACTTC,CASSHYPGLAGPGGNEQYF
TRBJ1-1,14,TRBD1,NA,TRBV5-1,TGCGCCAGCAGCTCGGGACAGCTGAACACTGAAGCTTTCTTT,CASSSGQLNTEAFF
TRBJ2-2,14,NA,NA,TRBV7-2,TGTGCCAGCAGCTTAGGGGGGGACACCGGGGAGCTGTTTTTT,CASSLGGDTGELFF
TRBJ2-1,15,TRBD1,once,TRBV27,TGTGCCAGCAGTTCTCACAGGGGCCCCCCTAGTGAGCAGTTCTTC,CASSSHRGPPSEQFF
TRBJ2-1,16,NA,NA,TRBV18,TGTGCCAGCTCACCGACACTCGGGAGCACCTACAATGAGCAGTTCTTC,CASSPTLGSTYNEQFF
TRBJ2-1,15,TRBD2,NA,TRBV5-1,TGCGCCAGCAGCTTGGGGTCTAGCGGGATCAATGAGCAGTTCTTC,CASSLGSSGINEQFF
TRBJ1-2,13,NA,NA,TRBV10-3,TGTGCCATCAGTGGGGGGGAAAACTATGGCTACACCTTC,CAISGGENYGYTF
TRBJ2-3,16,TRBD2,NA,TRBV9,TGTGCCAGCAGCCCGGGGGGGGCGGGTAGGGCAGATACGCAGTATTTT,CASSPGGAGRADTQYF
TRBJ2-7,13,NA,NA,TRBV27,TGTGCCAGCAGTTTGCGCGGGACCAGGGTTCAGTACTTC,CASSLRGTRVQYF
TRBJ2-7,16,TRBD2,NA,TRBV4-1,TGCGCCAGCAGCCAGCATTTTGATAGCGGGAGATACGAGCAGTACTTC,CASSQHFDSGRYEQYF
TRBJ1-3,16,NA,NA,TRBV14,TGTGCCAGCAGCCAACACAACCTCCCCTCTGGAAACACCATATATTTT,CASSQHNLPSGNTIYF
TRBJ2-7,19,TRBD2,once,TRBV7-9,TGTGCCAGCAGCTCATCAACCCCGACTAGCGGGAGGTTAACCTACGAGCAGTACTTC,CASSSSTPTSGRLTYEQYF
TRBJ1-2,14,TRBD1,NA,TRBV5-6,TGTGCCAGCAGCCTGACAGGGGACCACTATGGCTACACCTTC,CASSLTGDHYGYTF
TRBJ2-7,15,TRBD2,NA,TRBV4-1,TGCGCCAGCAGCCCGTCCGGACTAGACGAGGGGGAGCAGTACTTC,CASSPSGLDEGEQYF
TRBJ2-7,14,TRBD1,NA,TRBV10-1,TGCGCCAGCAGTGAGTCGGACAGGGCCGACGAGCAGTACTTC,CASSESDRADEQYF
TRBJ2-7,15,NA,NA,TRBV6-6,TGTGCCAGCAGTCCAGGGGCCATCAGCTCCTACGAGCAGTACTTC,CASSPGAISSYEQYF
TRBJ2-2,18,TRBD2,NA,TRBV7-9,TGTGCCAGCAGCCCCCTAGCGGGACTAGCGGGATATGCCGGGGAGCTGTTTTTT,CASSPLAGLAGYAGELFF
TRBJ2-7,14,TRBD1,NA,TRBV29-1,TGCAGCGTTGAGGGGACAGGGGGTATATACGAGCAGTACTTC,CSVEGTGGIYEQYF
TRBJ2-1,16,NA,NA,TRBV25-1,TGTGCCAGCAGTGACGACAGGCAGGGATATTACAATGAGCAGTTCTTC,CASSDDRQGYYNEQFF
TRBJ2-3,19,TRBD2,NA,TRBV14,TGTGCCAGCCCAACGCCCCAGCGGGAGGGCCGGTGGGGCACAGATACGCAGTATTTT,CASPTPQREGRWGTDTQYF
TRBJ2-7,15,TRBD2,NA,TRBV7-2,TGTGCCAGCAGCTCCAGCCTAGCGGGAGTCTACGAGCAGTACTTC,CASSSSLAGVYEQYF
TRBJ2-1,16,NA,NA,TRBV7-3,TGTGCCAGCAGCGCAAGCGGGTCACTATCCTACAATGAGCAGTTCTTC,CASSASGSLSYNEQFF
TRBJ2-7,15,NA,NA,TRBV7-2,TGTGCCAGCAGCTTCGAATCTTTTTCGGGCTACGAGCAGTACTTC,CASSFESFSGYEQYF
TRBJ2-7,15,NA,NA,TRBV28,TGTGCCAGCAGTCCCTCTCCGGGCAGGGCCTACGAGCAGTACTTC,CASSPSPGRAYEQYF
TRBJ1-5,14,TRBD1,NA,TRBV19,TGTGCCAGTAGTATGACAGGGGGGGAGCAGCCCCAGCATTTT,CASSMTGGEQPQHF
TRBJ2-7,14,TRBD1,few,TRBV6-1,TGTGCCAGCAGTGAAGGGGACAGCTCCTACGAGCAGTACTTC,CASSEGDSSYEQYF